This entry lists 5 T cell receptor beta chains sequenced from one sample in a study of neoadjuvant anti-PD-1 for oral cavity cancer (dated by TCRdb to the early 2020s). The time point label on this specimen signifies: after neoadjuvant nivolumab, at surgical resection. The library was made by the immunoSEQ multiplex PCR assay. The source is immuneACCESS, and TCRdb retained only in-frame sequences with V and J called. Part of the clones is not carried over; for the studies checked, unresolved V genes explain less than half of this, and the remainder is unexplained. Present in this sample are about 24,000 clones, more than 20% of which were seen just once. Approximately 16% of the sample is in the top ten clones. The sequencing used tumor tissue, collected after nivolumab (anti-PD-1) treatment. These receptors all stem from a person aged 40 to 85 with oral cavity squamous cell carcinoma.

This chain connects TRBV10-3 to TRBJ2-6, with unresolved D. The CDR3 consists of 18 residues. The germline gives CDR1 ENHRY, CDR2 SYGVKD. Trimming removed 0 bases at V and 0 bases at J, with 12 bases between. The chain's CDR3 is CAISESTRTNSGANVLTF. Written as DNA, the CDR3 is TGTGCCATCAGTGAGTCGACCCGGACCAACTCTGGGGCCAACGTCCTGACTTTC.

The chain uses TRBV5-4 and TRBJ1-1; TRBD1 matches at 11 bases. Looked up from germline, CDR1 is SGHNT and CDR2 is YYREEE (reference sequence). The CDR3 is 15 residues long. V shed 1 base and J 4 bases; nucleotides not matched to a gene: 3. CDR3: CASSLPGTGGTEAFF. The CDR3 coding sequence is TGTGCCAGCAGCTTGCCTGGGACAGGGGGCACTGAAGCTTTCTTT. Using reference TRBV5-4 and TRBJ1-1 for the parts outside the CDR3, the full variable domain is ETGVTQSPTHLIKTRGQQVTLRCSSQSGHNTVSWYQQALGQGPQFIFQYYREEENGRGNFPPRFSGLQFPNYSSELNVNALELDDSALYLCASSLPGTGGTEAFFGQGTRLTVV.

The rearrangement links TRBV5-1 to TRBJ2-7; the D gene is possibly TRBD2 (6 bases). The V and J ends lost 0 bases and 4 bases respectively, with 17 bases between them. Per the germline V gene, CDR1 is SGHRS and CDR2 is YFSETQ. CDR3 length: 16 amino acids. The CDR3 is CASSLEFGGGGYEQYF. As DNA, the CDR3 is TGCGCCAGCAGCTTGGAATTCGGGGGAGGAGGATACGAGCAGTACTTC. The full variable domain, completed using reference TRBV5-1 and TRBJ2-7, is KAGVTQTPRYLIKTRGQQVTLSCSPISGHRSVSWYQQTPGQGLQFLFEYFSETQRNKGNFPGRFSGRQFSNSRSEMNVSTLELGDSALYLCASSLEFGGGGYEQYFGPGTRLTVT.

This clone was counted only a few times. The rearrangement links TRBV5-4 to TRBJ2-3, with 8 bases matching TRBD2. Losses at the gene ends were 4 bases for V and 4 bases for J; bases not matched to a gene: 5. Germline CDR1 reads SGHNT; CDR2 reads YYREEE (reference sequence). The CDR3 length is 14 residues. For the CDR3, the DNA is TGTGCCAGCAGCACCGGGACTAGAGCAGATACGCAGTATTTT. Its translation is CASSTGTRADTQYF.

The rearrangement uses TRBV19 and TRBJ2-6, with TRBD1 identical over 7 bases. Trimming at V came to 5 bases and at J to 0 bases, leaving 4 bases not matched to a gene. The CDR3 length is 16 residues. Germline V gene lookup returns CDR1 LNHDA and CDR2 SQIVND (reference sequence). CDR3 loop: CASSLGTVSGANVLTF. The CDR3, as DNA: TGTGCCAGTAGTCTCGGGACAGTCTCTGGGGCCAACGTCCTGACTTTC.